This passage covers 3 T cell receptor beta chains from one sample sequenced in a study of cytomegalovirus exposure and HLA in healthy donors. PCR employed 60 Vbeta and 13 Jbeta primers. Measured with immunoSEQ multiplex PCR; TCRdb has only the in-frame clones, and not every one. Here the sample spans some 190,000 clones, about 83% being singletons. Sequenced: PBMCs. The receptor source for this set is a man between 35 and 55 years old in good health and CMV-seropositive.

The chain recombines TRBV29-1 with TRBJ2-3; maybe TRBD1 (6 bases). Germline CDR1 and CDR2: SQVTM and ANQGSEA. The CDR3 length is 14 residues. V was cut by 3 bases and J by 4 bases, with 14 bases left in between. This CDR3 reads CSVDGQSNADTQYF. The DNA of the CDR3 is TGCAGCGTTGATGGACAGTCCAACGCAGATACGCAGTATTTT.

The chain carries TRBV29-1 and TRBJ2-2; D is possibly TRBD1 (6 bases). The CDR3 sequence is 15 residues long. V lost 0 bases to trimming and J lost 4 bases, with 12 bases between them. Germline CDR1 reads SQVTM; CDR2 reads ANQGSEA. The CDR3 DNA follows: TGCAGCGTTGAAGATACAGGGAAGGGCACCGGGGAGCTGTTTTTT. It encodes CSVEDTGKGTGELFF.

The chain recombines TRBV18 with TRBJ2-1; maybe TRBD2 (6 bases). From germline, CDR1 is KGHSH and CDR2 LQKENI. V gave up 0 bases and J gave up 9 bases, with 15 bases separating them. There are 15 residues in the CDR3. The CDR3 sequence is CASSPPDGGSGEQFF. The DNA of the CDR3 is TGTGCCAGCTCACCACCGGACGGAGGGAGCGGTGAGCAGTTCTTC.